The T cell receptor beta chain described here comes from a study of Graves' ophthalmopathy and Graves' hyperthyroidism. Transcripts of RNA were the source for amplifying TCR beta CDR3 regions. First-round RT-PCR relied on HTBI primers, and a second-round multiplex PCR came next. TCRdb passed the multiplex PCR reads through MiXCR, listing each CDR3 protein once. The sample shows just over 600,000 distinct CDR3 sequences, 22% of them seen only once. In its sample, this clonotype was seen many times. V lost 0 bases and J 2 bases, leaving 13 bases between the germline ends. The CDR3 has 16 residues. Germline V gene sequence: CDR1 MNHEY, CDR2 SVGEGT.

The clonotype comes from a woman aged 18-35 years with stable Graves' hyperthyroidism. Some clones in this sample may be carry-over from other donors' samples. The source material was peripheral blood. The genes are TRBV6-2 or TRBV6-3 and TRBJ1-1, with a weak D call TRBD1 (6 bases). The CDR3 loop reads CASSYSMTGVNTEAFF. The DNA for the CDR3 is TGTGCCAGCAGTTACTCGATGACAGGCGTCAACACTGAAGCTTTCTTT.